This T cell receptor beta chain is drawn from a study of shared clonotypes between healthy human individuals. Overall study findings and caveats: Memory subsets generally showed lower estimated richness than naive subsets.

Points on this clone: The antigen is undetermined.

The authors loaded around 220 ng DNA, 25,000 to 30,000 T cell genomes, into sorted-subset replicate PCRs. TCRdb's copy holds only in-frame clones and misses some; the assay was immunoSEQ multiplex PCR. Of 2 million to 3 million clones in the sample, over 85% were seen once. The CDR3 spans 15 residues. CDR1 is LNHDA and CDR2 is SQIVND in the germline V gene (reference sequence). V was clipped by 5 bases and J by 1 base, with 14 bases between them. The material sequenced was naive CD4+ T cells from PBMCs. Subset reported: CD45RA+ positively selected. This TCR was recovered from a man between 18 and 29 years old in good health. Some clones in this sample may be carry-over from other donors' samples. The V gene is TRBV19, the J gene TRBJ2-5, with D possibly being TRBD1 or TRBD2 (5 bases each). The CDR3 DNA reads TGTGCCAGTAGTCGAGGGGCCCTCCCCCAAGAGACCCAGTACTTC. This translates into CASSRGALPQETQYF.